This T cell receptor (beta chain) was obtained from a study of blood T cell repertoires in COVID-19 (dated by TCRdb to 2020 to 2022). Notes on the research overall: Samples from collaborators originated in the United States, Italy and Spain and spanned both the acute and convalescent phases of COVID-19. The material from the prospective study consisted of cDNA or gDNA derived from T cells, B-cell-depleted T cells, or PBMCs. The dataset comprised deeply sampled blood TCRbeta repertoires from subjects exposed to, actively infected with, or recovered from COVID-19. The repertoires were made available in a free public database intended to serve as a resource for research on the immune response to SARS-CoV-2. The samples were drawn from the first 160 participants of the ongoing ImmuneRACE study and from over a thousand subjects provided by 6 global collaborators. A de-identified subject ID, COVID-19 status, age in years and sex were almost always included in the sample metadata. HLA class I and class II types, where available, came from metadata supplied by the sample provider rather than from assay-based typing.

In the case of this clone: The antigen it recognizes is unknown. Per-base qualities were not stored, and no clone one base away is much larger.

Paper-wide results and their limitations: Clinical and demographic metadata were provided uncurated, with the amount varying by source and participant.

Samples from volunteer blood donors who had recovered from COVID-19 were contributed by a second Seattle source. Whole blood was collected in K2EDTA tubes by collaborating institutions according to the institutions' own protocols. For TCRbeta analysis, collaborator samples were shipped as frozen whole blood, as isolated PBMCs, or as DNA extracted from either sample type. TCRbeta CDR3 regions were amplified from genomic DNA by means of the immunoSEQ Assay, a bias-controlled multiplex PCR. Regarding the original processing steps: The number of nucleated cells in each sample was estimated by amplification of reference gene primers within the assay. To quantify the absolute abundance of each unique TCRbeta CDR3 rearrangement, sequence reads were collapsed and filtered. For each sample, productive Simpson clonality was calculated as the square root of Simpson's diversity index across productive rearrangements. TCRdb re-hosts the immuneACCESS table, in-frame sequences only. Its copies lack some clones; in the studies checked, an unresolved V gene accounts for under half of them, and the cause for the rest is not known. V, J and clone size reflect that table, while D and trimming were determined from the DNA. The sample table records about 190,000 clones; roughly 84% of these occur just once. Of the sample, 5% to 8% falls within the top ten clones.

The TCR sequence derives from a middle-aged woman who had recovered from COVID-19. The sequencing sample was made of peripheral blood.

The CDR3 protein sequence reads: CASSQGLAGVGRTDTQYF. The nucleotides read TGTGCCAGCAGCCAGGGACTAGCGGGTGTGGGGCGGACAGATACGCAGTATTTT. The rearrangement joined TRBV13 to TRBJ2-3; 12 nucleotides in the junction match TRBD2. From V the trimming removes 5 bases and from J it removes 3 bases, while the gene matches leave 12 bases of the junction unaccounted for. The germline V gene (reference sequence) yields PRHDT for CDR1 and FYEKMQ for CDR2. Including the terminal cysteine and phenylalanine, the CDR3 comprises 18 residues. The retained sequence is limited to the CDR3, 54 bases, with the frame set at the first base. Supplemented by the reference TRBV13 and TRBJ2-3 proteins around the CDR3, the complete variable domain is AAGVIQSPRHLIKEKRETATLKCYPIPRHDTVYWYQQGPGQDPQFLISFYEKMQSDKGSIPDRFSAQQFSDYHSELNMSSLELGDSALYFCASSQGLAGVGRTDTQYFGPGTRLTVL.